These T cell receptor beta chains were read from a single sample in a study of cytomegalovirus exposure and HLA in healthy donors. The data were produced by immunoSEQ multiplex PCR, yet TCRdb's version contains in-frame clones alone and is incomplete. The table shows some 130,000 clones, with 60% to 80% occurring only once. Sequencing was carried out using PBMCs. The receptors come from a young man in good health and CMV-seronegative. Both conserved end residues are part of each CDR3. Each record gives: clone size, V gene, D gene, J gene, CDR3 protein, CDR3 DNA. D genes are given only for firm matches. For some rows the clone size is stated as once, few or many, or as a class when expanded; others skip it.

clone size: few
V gene: TRBV27
D gene: TRBD1
J gene: TRBJ2-7
CDR3 protein: CASSSQGVGTYEQYF
CDR3 DNA: TGTGCCAGCAGTAGTCAGGGGGTAGGAACCTACGAGCAGTACTTC

clone size: NA
V gene: TRBV6-5
D gene: TRBD2
J gene: TRBJ2-4
CDR3 protein: CASSPPGLAGNIQYF
CDR3 DNA: TGTGCCAGCAGCCCCCCGGGACTAGCGGGAAACATTCAGTACTTC

clone size: NA
V gene: TRBV28
D gene: TRBD1
J gene: TRBJ1-5
CDR3 protein: CASSLYGTGVTGNQPQHF
CDR3 DNA: TGTGCCAGCAGTTTATACGGGACAGGGGTGACTGGCAATCAGCCCCAGCATTTT

clone size: NA
V gene: TRBV27
D gene: TRBD1
J gene: TRBJ1-4
CDR3 protein: CASSPDRDRVEKLFF
CDR3 DNA: TGTGCCAGCAGTCCCGACCGGGACAGGGTTGAAAAACTGTTTTTT

clone size: NA
V gene: TRBV11-2
D gene: NA
J gene: TRBJ2-1
CDR3 protein: CASSLVRGLAGNYNEQFF
CDR3 DNA: TGTGCCAGCAGCTTAGTCAGGGGGCTAGCGGGGAACTACAATGAGCAGTTCTTC

clone size: NA
V gene: TRBV11-3
D gene: NA
J gene: TRBJ2-7
CDR3 protein: CASSETGTWTYEQYF
CDR3 DNA: TGTGCCAGCAGCGAAACCGGGACATGGACCTACGAGCAGTACTTC

clone size: NA
V gene: TRBV10-1
D gene: NA
J gene: TRBJ2-3
CDR3 protein: CASSDGAVGTDTQYF
CDR3 DNA: TGCGCCAGCAGTGATGGAGCGGTGGGCACAGATACGCAGTATTTT

clone size: NA
V gene: TRBV7-9
D gene: TRBD2
J gene: TRBJ2-7
CDR3 protein: CASSGGLADSSYEQYF
CDR3 DNA: TGTGCCAGCAGCGGGGGACTAGCGGATAGCTCCTACGAGCAGTACTTC

clone size: NA
V gene: TRBV15
D gene: TRBD1
J gene: TRBJ2-7
CDR3 protein: CATSRVQGVYEQYF
CDR3 DNA: TGTGCCACCAGCAGAGTCCAGGGGGTCTACGAGCAGTACTTC

clone size: NA
V gene: TRBV7-9
D gene: NA
J gene: TRBJ2-6
CDR3 protein: CASSLGGRSGANVLTF
CDR3 DNA: TGTGCCAGCAGCTTAGGTGGGAGATCTGGGGCCAACGTCCTGACTTTC

clone size: once
V gene: TRBV6-5
D gene: NA
J gene: TRBJ2-1
CDR3 protein: CASSPGRDRNNEQFF
CDR3 DNA: TGTGCCAGCAGTCCGGGGCGGGATCGAAACAATGAGCAGTTCTTC

clone size: NA
V gene: TRBV18
D gene: NA
J gene: TRBJ1-5
CDR3 protein: CASSAGQLSNQPQHF
CDR3 DNA: TGTGCCAGCTCAGCCGGACAGCTTAGCAATCAGCCCCAGCATTTT

clone size: NA
V gene: TRBV11-2
D gene: TRBD2
J gene: TRBJ2-2
CDR3 protein: CASSLTSAGELFF
CDR3 DNA: TGTGCCAGCAGCCTTACTAGCGCCGGGGAGCTGTTTTTT

clone size: few
V gene: TRBV18
D gene: NA
J gene: TRBJ2-2
CDR3 protein: CASSPPSSGELFF
CDR3 DNA: TGTGCCAGCTCACCCCCGAGCTCCGGGGAGCTGTTTTTT

clone size: NA
V gene: TRBV5-1
D gene: NA
J gene: TRBJ2-7
CDR3 protein: CASSGGSDYEQYF
CDR3 DNA: TGCGCCAGCAGCGGCGGGTCGGATTACGAGCAGTACTTC

clone size: NA
V gene: TRBV7-2
D gene: TRBD2
J gene: TRBJ2-7
CDR3 protein: CASSLAGGPYEQYF
CDR3 DNA: TGTGCCAGCAGCTTAGCGGGAGGGCCATACGAGCAGTACTTC

clone size: NA
V gene: TRBV9
D gene: TRBD2
J gene: TRBJ2-5
CDR3 protein: CASSVEGRTSGSWETQYF
CDR3 DNA: TGTGCCAGCAGCGTAGAGGGCCGGACTAGCGGGAGTTGGGAGACCCAGTACTTC

clone size: NA
V gene: TRBV27
D gene: TRBD1
J gene: TRBJ2-7
CDR3 protein: CASSFTGGKLYEQYF
CDR3 DNA: TGTGCCAGCAGTTTCACAGGGGGAAAACTCTACGAGCAGTACTTC

clone size: few
V gene: TRBV19
D gene: TRBD1
J gene: TRBJ1-1
CDR3 protein: CASVGQGGTEAFF
CDR3 DNA: TGTGCCAGTGTCGGACAGGGCGGCACTGAAGCTTTCTTT

clone size: NA
V gene: TRBV19
D gene: TRBD2
J gene: TRBJ2-7
CDR3 protein: CASSIGVGLASYEQYF
CDR3 DNA: TGTGCCAGTAGTATAGGAGTAGGACTAGCGTCCTACGAGCAGTACTTC

clone size: NA
V gene: TRBV18
D gene: NA
J gene: TRBJ1-4
CDR3 protein: CASSPLTGGTTNEKLFF
CDR3 DNA: TGTGCCAGCTCACCACTAACCGGGGGAACAACTAATGAAAAACTGTTTTTT

clone size: NA
V gene: TRBV11-2
D gene: TRBD1
J gene: TRBJ2-5
CDR3 protein: CASRKQGGGETQYF
CDR3 DNA: TGTGCCAGCAGAAAACAGGGGGGTGGGGAGACCCAGTACTTC

clone size: NA
V gene: TRBV12-2
D gene: NA
J gene: TRBJ2-5
CDR3 protein: CASRLVVPLAGGPGETQYF
CDR3 DNA: TGTGCAAGTCGCTTAGTTGTTCCTCTAGCGGGAGGGCCCGGAGAGACCCAGTACTTC